These 2 T cell receptor beta chains were all obtained from the same sample, sequenced in a study of blood T cell repertoires in COVID-19. Only in-frame clones appear in the TCRdb table, and some are missing; sequencing was by immunoSEQ multiplex PCR. The sample has 43,000 or so clones, 70% to 90% seen once. The source material was peripheral blood. Every receptor here comes from a man aged 60 to 69 with active COVID-19.

The rearrangement joins TRBV19 to TRBJ1-5; 9 bases are shared with TRBD1. There are 17 residues in the CDR3. J was trimmed by 6 bases and V by 3 bases; bases with no gene match: 12. Per the germline V gene, CDR1 is LNHDA and CDR2 is SQIVND (reference sequence). This CDR3 is CASSISPGQGFGQPQHF. The CDR3 coding sequence is TGTGCCAGTAGTATCTCTCCGGGACAGGGTTTTGGTCAGCCCCAGCATTTT.

This clone was seen a handful of times. Other DNA sequences from this sample encode an identical CDR3 as well. The chain employs TRBV7-9 and TRBJ2-1; D not certain. This CDR3 contains 11 residues. CDR1 and CDR2 (germline): SEHNR, FQNEAQ (reference sequence). Trimming pared 2 bases from V and 9 bases from J, leaving 5 bases between. CDR3 amino acids: CASSLTSEQFF. The CDR3 region has the DNA TGTGCCAGCAGCTTAACTTCTGAGCAGTTCTTC.